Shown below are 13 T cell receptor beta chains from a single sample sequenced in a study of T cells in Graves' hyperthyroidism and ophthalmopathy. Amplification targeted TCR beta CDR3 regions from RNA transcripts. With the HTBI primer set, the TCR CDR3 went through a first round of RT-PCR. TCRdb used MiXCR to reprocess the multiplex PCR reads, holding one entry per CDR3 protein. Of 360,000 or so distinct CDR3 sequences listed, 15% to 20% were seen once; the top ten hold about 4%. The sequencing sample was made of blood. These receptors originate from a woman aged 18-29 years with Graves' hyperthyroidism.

This CDR3 reads CASGSTQRHGYTF. CDR3 in DNA: TGTGCCAGCGGATCGACCCAGAGGCATGGCTACACCTTC. V gene TRBV12-3 or TRBV12-4 combines with J gene TRBJ1-2, with unresolved D. The CDR3 length is 13 residues. The V end was cut by 8 bases, the J end by 6 bases, with 16 bases between.

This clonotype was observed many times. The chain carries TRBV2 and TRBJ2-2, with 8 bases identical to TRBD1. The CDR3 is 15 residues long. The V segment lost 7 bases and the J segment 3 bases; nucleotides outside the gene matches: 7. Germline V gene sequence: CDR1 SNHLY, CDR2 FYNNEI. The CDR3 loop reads CASKPGTGDTGELFF. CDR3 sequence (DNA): TGTGCCAGCAAGCCCGGGACAGGTGACACCGGGGAGCTGTTTTTT.

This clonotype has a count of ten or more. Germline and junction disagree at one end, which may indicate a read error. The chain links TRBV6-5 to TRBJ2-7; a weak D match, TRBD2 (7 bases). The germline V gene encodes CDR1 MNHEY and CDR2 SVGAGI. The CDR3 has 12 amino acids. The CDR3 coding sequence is TGTGCCAGCAGTTCGAGGAGGGGGGGGCGGCACTTC. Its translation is CASSSRRGGRHF.

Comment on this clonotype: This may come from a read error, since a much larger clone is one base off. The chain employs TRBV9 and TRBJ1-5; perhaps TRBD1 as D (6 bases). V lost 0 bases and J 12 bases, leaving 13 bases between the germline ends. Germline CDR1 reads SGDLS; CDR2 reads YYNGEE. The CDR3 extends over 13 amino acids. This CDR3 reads CASSVEGVDHQHF. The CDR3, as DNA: TGTGCCAGCAGCGTAGAGGGGGTCGACCACCAGCATTTT.

CDR3 protein: CASNGQGDRPQHF. CDR3 nucleotides: TGTGCCTCAAACGGACAGGGTGATCGGCCCCAGCATTTT. The rearrangement joins TRBV30 to TRBJ1-5; TRBD1 agrees at 8 bases. Germline CDR1 is GTSNPN and CDR2 is SVGIG (reference sequence). The CDR3 is 13 amino acids. Germline trimming cut 7 bases from V and 9 bases from J; bases unmatched to any gene: 11.

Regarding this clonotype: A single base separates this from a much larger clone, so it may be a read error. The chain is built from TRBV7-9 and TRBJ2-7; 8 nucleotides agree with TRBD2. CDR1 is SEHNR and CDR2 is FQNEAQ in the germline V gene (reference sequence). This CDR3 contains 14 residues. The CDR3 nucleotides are TGTGCCAGCAGCTTTCCCAGCGGGGGCTACGAGCTGTACTTC. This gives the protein CASSFPSGGYELYF.

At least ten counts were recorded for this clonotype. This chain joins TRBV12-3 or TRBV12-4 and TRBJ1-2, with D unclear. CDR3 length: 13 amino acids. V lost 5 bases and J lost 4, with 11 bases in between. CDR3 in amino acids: CASSGRALYGYTF. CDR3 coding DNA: TGTGCCAGCAGTGGCAGAGCGCTCTATGGCTACACCTTC.

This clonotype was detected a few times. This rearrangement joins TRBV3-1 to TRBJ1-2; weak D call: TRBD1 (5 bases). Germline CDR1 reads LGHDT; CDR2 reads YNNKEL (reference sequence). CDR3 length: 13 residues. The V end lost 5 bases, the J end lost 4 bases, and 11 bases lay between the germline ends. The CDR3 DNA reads TGTGCCAGCAGCTTCGGCGGGGCCTATGGCTACACCTTC. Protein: CASSFGGAYGYTF.

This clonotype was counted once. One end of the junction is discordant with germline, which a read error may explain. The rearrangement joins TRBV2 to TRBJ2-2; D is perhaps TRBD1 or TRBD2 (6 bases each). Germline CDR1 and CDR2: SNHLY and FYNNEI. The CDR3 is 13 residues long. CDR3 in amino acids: CSSTRGGTGELFF. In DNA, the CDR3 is TGTTCCAGCACCAGGGGAGGCACCGGGGAACTGTTTTTT.

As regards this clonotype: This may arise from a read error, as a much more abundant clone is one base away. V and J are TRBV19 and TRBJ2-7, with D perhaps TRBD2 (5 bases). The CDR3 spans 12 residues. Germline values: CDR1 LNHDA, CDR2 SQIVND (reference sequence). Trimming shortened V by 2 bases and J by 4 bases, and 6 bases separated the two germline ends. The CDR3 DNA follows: TGTGCCAGTAGTATATCGGGGTACGAGCAGTACTTC. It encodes CASSISGYEQYF.

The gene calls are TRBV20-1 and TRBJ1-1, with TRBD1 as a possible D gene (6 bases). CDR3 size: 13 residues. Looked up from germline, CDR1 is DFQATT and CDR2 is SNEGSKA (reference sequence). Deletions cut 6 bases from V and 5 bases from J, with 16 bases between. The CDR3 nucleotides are TGCAGTGCGCCAACCGTAAGGGGGACTGAAGCTTTCTTT. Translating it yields CSAPTVRGTEAFF.

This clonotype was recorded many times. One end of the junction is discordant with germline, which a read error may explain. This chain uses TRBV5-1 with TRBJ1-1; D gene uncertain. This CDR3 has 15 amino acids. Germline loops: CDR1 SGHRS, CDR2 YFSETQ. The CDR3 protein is CAGSLVQFGSTEAFF. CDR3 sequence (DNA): TGCGCCGGCAGCTTGGTTCAGTTCGGGAGCACTGAAGCTTTCTTT.

The CDR3 reads CASSIVGIDYGYTF. The CDR3 nucleotides read TGTGCCAGTAGTATAGTAGGCATCGATTATGGCTACACCTTC. This rearrangement joins TRBV19 to TRBJ1-2; D uncertain. Germline CDR1 and CDR2: LNHDA and SQIVND (reference sequence). The CDR3 consists of 14 residues. V lost 1 base to trimming and J lost 5 bases, with 11 bases between them.